This paragraph reports one T cell receptor beta chain. This record comes from a study of cytomegalovirus exposure and HLA in healthy donors. 60 Vbeta and 13 Jbeta primers were used in PCR. Method: immunoSEQ multiplex PCR; TCRdb's copy keeps in-frame clones and lacks some. The sample carries tens of thousands of clones, 84% recorded once. The germline V and J ends were trimmed by 4 bases and 2 bases, with 5 bases remaining between them. CDR1 and CDR2 from the germline V gene are SQVTM and ANQGSEA. The CDR3 loop spans 11 amino acids. The sequence came from a woman in her fifties or sixties in good health and CMV-seronegative. Material for sequencing was PBMCs. The chain employs TRBV29-1 and TRBJ1-1; D gene ambiguous. Here the CDR3 reads CSVVSNTEAFF. CDR3 in DNA: TGCAGCGTTGTTAGTAACACTGAAGCTTTCTTT.